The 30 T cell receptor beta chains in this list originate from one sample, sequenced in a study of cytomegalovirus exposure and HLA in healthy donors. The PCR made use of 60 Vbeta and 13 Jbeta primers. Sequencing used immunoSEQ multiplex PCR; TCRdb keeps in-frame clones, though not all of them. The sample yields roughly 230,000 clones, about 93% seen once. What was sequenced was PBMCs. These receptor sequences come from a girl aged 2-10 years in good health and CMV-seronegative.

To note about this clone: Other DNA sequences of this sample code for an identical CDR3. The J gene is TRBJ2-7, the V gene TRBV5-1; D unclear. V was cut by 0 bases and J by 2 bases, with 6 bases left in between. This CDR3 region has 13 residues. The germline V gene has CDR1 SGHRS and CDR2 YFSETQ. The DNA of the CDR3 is TGCGCCAGCAGCTTGGCCCGGGCCTACGAGCAGTACTTC. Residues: CASSLARAYEQYF. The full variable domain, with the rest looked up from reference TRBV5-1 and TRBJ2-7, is KAGVTQTPRYLIKTRGQQVTLSCSPISGHRSVSWYQQTPGQGLQFLFEYFSETQRNKGNFPGRFSGRQFSNSRSEMNVSTLELGDSALYLCASSLARAYEQYFGPGTRLTVT.

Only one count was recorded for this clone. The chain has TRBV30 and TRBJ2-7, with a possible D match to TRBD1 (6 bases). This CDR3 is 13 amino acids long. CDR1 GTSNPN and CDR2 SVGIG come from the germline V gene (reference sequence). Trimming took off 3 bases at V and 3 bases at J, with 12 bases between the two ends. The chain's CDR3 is CAWSPDRVYEQYF. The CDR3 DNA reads TGTGCCTGGAGCCCGGACAGAGTCTACGAGCAGTACTTC.

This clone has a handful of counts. As DNA, the CDR3 is TGTGCCAGCAGCTTGACCGGAACGGGAGATACGCAGTATTTT. This translates into CASSLTGTGDTQYF. The chain is built from TRBV5-6 and TRBJ2-3; no reliable D call. V gave up 1 base and J gave up 5 bases, with 11 bases separating them. The CDR3 loop spans 14 amino acids. CDR1 is SGHDT, CDR2 YYEEEE, per germline.

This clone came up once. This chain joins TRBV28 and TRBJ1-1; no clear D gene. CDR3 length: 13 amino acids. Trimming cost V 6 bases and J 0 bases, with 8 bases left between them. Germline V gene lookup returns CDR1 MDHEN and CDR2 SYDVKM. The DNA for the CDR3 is TGTGCCAGCAGGCGGGGTTTGAACACTGAAGCTTTCTTT. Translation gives CASRRGLNTEAFF.

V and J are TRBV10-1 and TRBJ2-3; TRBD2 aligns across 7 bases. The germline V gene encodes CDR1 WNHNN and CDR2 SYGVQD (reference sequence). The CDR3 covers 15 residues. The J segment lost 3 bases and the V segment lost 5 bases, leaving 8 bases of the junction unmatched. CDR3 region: CASSLVGGSTDTQYF. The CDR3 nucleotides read TGCGCCAGCAGTTTAGTGGGGGGGTCGACAGATACGCAGTATTTT.

CDR3 amino acids: CASSKAWTGVAKNIQYF. CDR3 sequence (DNA): TGTGCCAGCAGCAAAGCCTGGACGGGAGTGGCCAAAAACATTCAGTACTTC. V is TRBV21-1 and J is TRBJ2-4; the table gives TRBD2 as D, unverified against the DNA. TRBV21-1 is flagged as a pseudogene. There are 17 residues in the CDR3.

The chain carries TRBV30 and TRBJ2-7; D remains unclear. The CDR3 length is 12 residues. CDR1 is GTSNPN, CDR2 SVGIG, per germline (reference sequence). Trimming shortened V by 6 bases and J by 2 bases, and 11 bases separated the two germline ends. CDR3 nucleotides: TGTGCCTGCTCGAGTACTACCTACGAGCAGTACTTC. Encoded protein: CACSSTTYEQYF.

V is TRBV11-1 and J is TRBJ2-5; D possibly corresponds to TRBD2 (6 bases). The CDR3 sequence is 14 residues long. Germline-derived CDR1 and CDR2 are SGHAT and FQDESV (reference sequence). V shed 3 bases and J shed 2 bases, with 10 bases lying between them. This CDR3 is CASSFGAGQETQYF. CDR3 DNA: TGTGCCAGCAGCTTTGGGGCGGGACAAGAGACCCAGTACTTC.

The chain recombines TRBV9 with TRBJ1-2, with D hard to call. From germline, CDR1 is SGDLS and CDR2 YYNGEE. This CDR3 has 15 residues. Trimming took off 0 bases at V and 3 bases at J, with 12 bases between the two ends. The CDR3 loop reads CASSVGGGSDYGYTF. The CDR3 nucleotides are TGTGCCAGCAGCGTAGGGGGAGGGAGCGACTATGGCTACACCTTC.

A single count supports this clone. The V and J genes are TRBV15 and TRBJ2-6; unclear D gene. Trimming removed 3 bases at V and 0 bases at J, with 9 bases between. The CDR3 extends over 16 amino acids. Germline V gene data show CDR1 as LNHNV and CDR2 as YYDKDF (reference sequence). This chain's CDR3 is CATSSSRLSGANVLTF. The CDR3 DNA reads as TGTGCCACCAGCAGCTCCAGACTCTCTGGGGCCAACGTCCTGACTTTC. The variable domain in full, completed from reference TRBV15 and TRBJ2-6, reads DAMVIQNPRYQVTQFGKPVTLSCSQTLNHNVMYWYQQKSSQAPKLLFHYYDKDFNNEADTPDNFQSRRPNTSFCFLDIRSPGLGDTAMYLCATSSSRLSGANVLTFGAGSRLTVL.

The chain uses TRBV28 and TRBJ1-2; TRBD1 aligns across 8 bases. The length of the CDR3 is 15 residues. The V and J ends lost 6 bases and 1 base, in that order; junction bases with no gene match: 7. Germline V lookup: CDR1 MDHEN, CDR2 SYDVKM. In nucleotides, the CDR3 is TGTGCCAGCAGCCCGGGACAGGCGGGTAACTATGGCTACACCTTC. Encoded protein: CASSPGQAGNYGYTF.

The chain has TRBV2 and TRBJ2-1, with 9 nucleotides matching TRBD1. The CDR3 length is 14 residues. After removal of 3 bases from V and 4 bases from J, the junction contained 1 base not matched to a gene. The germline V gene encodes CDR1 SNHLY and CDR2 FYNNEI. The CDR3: CASSDGTGYNEQFF. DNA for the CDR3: TGTGCCAGCAGTGACGGGACAGGGTACAATGAGCAGTTCTTC.

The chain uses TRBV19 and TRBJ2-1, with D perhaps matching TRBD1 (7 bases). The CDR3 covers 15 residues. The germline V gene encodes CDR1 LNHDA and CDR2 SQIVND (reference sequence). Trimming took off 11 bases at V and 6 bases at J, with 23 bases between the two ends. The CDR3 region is CASFGRGRGSNEQFF. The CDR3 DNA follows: TGTGCCTCCTTCGGGCGGGGCAGGGGGTCCAATGAGCAGTTCTTC.

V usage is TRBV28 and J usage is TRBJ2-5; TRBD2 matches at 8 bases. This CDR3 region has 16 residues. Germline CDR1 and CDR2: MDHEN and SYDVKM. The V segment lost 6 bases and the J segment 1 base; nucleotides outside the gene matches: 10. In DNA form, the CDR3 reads TGTGCCAGCAGCCCCAAAGGGCGGGGGGTCCAAGAGACCCAGTACTTC. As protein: CASSPKGRGVQETQYF. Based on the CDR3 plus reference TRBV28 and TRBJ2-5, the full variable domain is DVKVTQSSRYLVKRTGEKVFLECVQDMDHENMFWYRQDPGLGLRLIYFSYDVKMKEKGDIPEGYSVSREKKERFSLILESASTNQTSMYLCASSPKGRGVQETQYFGPGTRLLVL.

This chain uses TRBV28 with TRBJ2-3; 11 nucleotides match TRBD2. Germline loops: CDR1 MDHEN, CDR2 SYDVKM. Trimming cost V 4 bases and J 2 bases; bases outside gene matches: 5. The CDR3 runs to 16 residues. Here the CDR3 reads CASSWASGGPTDTQYF. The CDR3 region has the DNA TGTGCCAGCAGTTGGGCTAGCGGGGGGCCCACAGATACGCAGTATTTT.

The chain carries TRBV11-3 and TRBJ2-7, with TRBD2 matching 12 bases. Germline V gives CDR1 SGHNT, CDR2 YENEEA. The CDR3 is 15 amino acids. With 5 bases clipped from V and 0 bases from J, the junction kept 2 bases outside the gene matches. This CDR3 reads CASSLAGGPSYEQYF. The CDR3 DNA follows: TGTGCCAGCAGCCTAGCGGGGGGGCCCTCCTACGAGCAGTACTTC.

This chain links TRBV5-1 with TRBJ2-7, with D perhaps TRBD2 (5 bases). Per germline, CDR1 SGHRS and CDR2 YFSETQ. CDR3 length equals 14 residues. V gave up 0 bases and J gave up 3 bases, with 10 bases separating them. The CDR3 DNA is TGCGCCAGCAGCTTGGACGGACTTCGCTACGAGCAGTACTTC. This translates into CASSLDGLRYEQYF.

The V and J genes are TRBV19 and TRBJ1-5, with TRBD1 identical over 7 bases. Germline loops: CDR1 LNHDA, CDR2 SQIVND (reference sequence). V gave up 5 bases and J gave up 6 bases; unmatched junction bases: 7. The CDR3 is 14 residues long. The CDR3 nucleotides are TGTGCCAGTAGTCTACAGGGGATCGGTCAGCCCCAGCATTTT. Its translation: CASSLQGIGQPQHF.

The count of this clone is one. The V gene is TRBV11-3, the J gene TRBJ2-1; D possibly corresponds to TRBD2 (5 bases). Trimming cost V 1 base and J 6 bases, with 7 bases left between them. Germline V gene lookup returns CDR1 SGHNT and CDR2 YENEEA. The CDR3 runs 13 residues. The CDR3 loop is CASSLGSANEQFF. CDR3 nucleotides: TGTGCCAGCAGCTTAGGTAGCGCCAATGAGCAGTTCTTC.

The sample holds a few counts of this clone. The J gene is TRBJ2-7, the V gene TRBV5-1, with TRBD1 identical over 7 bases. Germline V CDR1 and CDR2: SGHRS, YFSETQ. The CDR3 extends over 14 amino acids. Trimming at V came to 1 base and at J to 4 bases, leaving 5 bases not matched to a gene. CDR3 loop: CASSLPGQTYEQYF. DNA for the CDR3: TGCGCCAGCAGCTTGCCGGGACAGACATACGAGCAGTACTTC. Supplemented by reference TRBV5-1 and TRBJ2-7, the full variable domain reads KAGVTQTPRYLIKTRGQQVTLSCSPISGHRSVSWYQQTPGQGLQFLFEYFSETQRNKGNFPGRFSGRQFSNSRSEMNVSTLELGDSALYLCASSLPGQTYEQYFGPGTRLTVT.

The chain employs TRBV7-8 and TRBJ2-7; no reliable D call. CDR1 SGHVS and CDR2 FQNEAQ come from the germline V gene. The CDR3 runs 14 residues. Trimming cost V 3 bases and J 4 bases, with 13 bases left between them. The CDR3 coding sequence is TGTGCCAGCAGCTTTTACGGGTCCGGTTACGAGCAGTACTTC. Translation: CASSFYGSGYEQYF.

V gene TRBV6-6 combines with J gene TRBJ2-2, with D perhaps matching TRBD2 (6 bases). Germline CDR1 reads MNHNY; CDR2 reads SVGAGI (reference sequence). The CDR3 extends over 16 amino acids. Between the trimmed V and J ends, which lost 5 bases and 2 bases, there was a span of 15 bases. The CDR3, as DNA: TGTGCCAGCAGTCCGCCGGGACTCGCTAACACCGGGGAGCTGTTTTTT. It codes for CASSPPGLANTGELFF.

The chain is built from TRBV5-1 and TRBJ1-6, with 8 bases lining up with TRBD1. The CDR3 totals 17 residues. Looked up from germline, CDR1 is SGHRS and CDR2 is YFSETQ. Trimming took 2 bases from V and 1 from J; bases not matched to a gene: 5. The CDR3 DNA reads TGCGCCAGCAGCTTCGGACAGGGTCTATCCTATAATTCACCCCTCCACTTT. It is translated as CASSFGQGLSYNSPLHF. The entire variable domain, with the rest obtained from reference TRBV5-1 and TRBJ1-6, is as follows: KAGVTQTPRYLIKTRGQQVTLSCSPISGHRSVSWYQQTPGQGLQFLFEYFSETQRNKGNFPGRFSGRQFSNSRSEMNVSTLELGDSALYLCASSFGQGLSYNSPLHFGNGTRLTVT.

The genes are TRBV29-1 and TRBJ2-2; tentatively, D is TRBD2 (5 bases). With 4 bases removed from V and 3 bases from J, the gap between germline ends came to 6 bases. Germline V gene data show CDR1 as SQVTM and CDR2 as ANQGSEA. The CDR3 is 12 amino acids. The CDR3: CSVVRDTGELFF. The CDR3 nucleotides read TGCAGCGTTGTGAGGGACACCGGGGAGCTGTTTTTT.

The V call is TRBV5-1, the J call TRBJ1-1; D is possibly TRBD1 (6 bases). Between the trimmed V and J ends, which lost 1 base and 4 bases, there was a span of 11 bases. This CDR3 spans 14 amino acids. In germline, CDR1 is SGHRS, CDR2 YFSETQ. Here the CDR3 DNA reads TGCGCCAGCAGCTTGTGGGGGCCCGGCACTGAAGCTTTCTTT. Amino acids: CASSLWGPGTEAFF.

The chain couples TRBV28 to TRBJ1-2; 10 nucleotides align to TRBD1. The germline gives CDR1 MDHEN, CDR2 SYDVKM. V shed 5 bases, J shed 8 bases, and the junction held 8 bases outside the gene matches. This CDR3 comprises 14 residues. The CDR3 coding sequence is TGTGCCAGCAGTAGCGCCGGGACAGGGGCCGGCTACACCTTC. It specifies CASSSAGTGAGYTF.

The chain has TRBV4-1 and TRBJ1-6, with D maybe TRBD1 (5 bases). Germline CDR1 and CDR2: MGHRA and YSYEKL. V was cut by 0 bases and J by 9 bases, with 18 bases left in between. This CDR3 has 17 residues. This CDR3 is CASSQEGAELVPSPLHF. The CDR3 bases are TGCGCCAGCAGCCAAGAAGGGGCAGAGTTGGTACCTTCACCCCTCCACTTT.

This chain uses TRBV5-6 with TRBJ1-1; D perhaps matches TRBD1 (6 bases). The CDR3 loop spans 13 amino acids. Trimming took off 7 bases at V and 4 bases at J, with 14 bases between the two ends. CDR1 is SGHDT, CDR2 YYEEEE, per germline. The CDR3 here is CASGGGGPTEAFF. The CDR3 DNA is TGTGCCAGCGGCGGCGGGGGGCCCACTGAAGCTTTCTTT.

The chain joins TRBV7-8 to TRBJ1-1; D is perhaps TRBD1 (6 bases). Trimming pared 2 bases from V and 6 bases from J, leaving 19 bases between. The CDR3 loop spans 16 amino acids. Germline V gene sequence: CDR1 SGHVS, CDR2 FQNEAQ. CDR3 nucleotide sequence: TGTGCCAGCAGCTTACTGGGGAAGGACAGAAGCGCTGAAGCTTTCTTT. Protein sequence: CASSLLGKDRSAEAFF.

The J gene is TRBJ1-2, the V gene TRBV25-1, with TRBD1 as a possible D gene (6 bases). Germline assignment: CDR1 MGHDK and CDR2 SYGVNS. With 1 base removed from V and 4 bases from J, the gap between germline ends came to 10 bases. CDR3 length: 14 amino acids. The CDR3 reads CASSEWGGPYGYTF. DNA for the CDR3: TGTGCCAGCAGTGAATGGGGGGGCCCCTATGGCTACACCTTC.